The 32 T cell receptor beta chains reported below all come from one sample, sequenced in a study of identical twins. TCRdb re-called the 5' RACE reads with MiXCR, one entry per CDR3 protein. Here the sample spans roughly 290,000 distinct CDR3 sequences, 6.5% to 9.5% being singletons. The sample was also linked to a second study, of yellow fever vaccine responses in identical twins.

Sequencing input: memory (CD45RO+) T cells sorted from blood. The receptors come from a woman between 18 and 29 years old in good health.

This clonotype has more than one count but fewer than ten. The chain uses TRBV18 and TRBJ2-5; D remains ambiguous. The CDR3 sequence is 15 residues long. Per germline, CDR1 KGHSH and CDR2 LQKENI. The V gene lost 0 bases and the J gene lost 5 bases, with 13 bases spanning the gap. CDR3 nucleotide sequence: TGTGCCAGCTCACCACCGGCCGGGCAGATGGAGACCCAGTACTTC. It yields the protein CASSPPAGQMETQYF.

This clonotype was seen more than once but under ten times. This chain links TRBV18 with TRBJ2-7; the D gene is possibly TRBD1 (5 bases). CDR1 KGHSH and CDR2 LQKENI come from the germline V gene. Trimming took off 3 bases at V and 6 bases at J, with 12 bases between the two ends. The CDR3 covers 13 residues. CDR3 coding DNA: TGTGCCAGCTCACCCAAGGGGATGGGCGAGCAGTACGTC. This translates into CASSPKGMGEQYV.

This clonotype appeared a few times. The chain carries TRBV5-6 and TRBJ2-3; D possibly matches TRBD1 or TRBD2 (5 bases each). The CDR3 is 18 amino acids. Germline CDR1 reads SGHDT; CDR2 reads YYEEEE. Trimming removed 4 bases from V and 0 bases from J, with 21 bases in between. The chain's CDR3 is CASSRVRDGWFSTDTQYF. CDR3 DNA sequence: TGTGCCAGCAGCCGCGTCCGGGACGGTTGGTTTAGCACAGATACGCAGTATTTT.

In DNA, the CDR3 is TGTGCCACCAGCAGAGAAGAGGATTGGCTCACCTACAATGAGCAGTTCTTC. It encodes CATSREEDWLTYNEQFF. The chain has TRBV15 and TRBJ2-1; D uncertain. The ends were cut back, 0 bases at V and 2 bases at J, with 14 bases in the middle. There are 17 residues in the CDR3. CDR1 LNHNV and CDR2 YYDKDF come from the germline V gene (reference sequence).

The chain uses TRBV7-8 and TRBJ2-7, with D possibly TRBD1 on 6 matching bases. This CDR3 contains 14 residues. CDR1 is SGHVS, CDR2 FQNEAQ, per germline. Trimming stripped 5 bases from V and 0 bases from J, with 11 bases between. The CDR3 sequence: CASSAPQGSYEQYF. CDR3 DNA: TGTGCCAGCAGCGCGCCACAGGGCTCCTACGAGCAGTACTTC.

As to this clonotype: A clone one base away is much larger, so this may be a read error. The rearrangement joins TRBV15 to TRBJ2-2, with D perhaps TRBD1 or TRBD2 (5 bases each). Germline CDR1 is LNHNV and CDR2 is YYDKDF (reference sequence). This CDR3 region has 14 residues. The DNA for the CDR3 is TGTGCCACCAGCAGAGATTCGGGGACCGGGGAGCTGGTTTTT. This gives the protein CATSRDSGTGELVF. Looking up the rest from reference TRBV15 and TRBJ2-2 gives the full variable domain: DAMVIQNPRYQVTQFGKPVTLSCSQTLNHNVMYWYQQKSSQAPKLLFHYYDKDFNNEADTPDNFQSRRPNTSFCFLDIRSPGLGDTAMYLCATSRDSGTGELVFGEGSRLTVL.

This clonotype was recorded at least ten times. V usage is TRBV20-1 and J usage is TRBJ1-5; D is undetermined. The CDR3 is made up of 17 amino acids. V was shortened by 0 bases and J by 2 bases, with 17 bases between the two germline ends. Looked up from germline, CDR1 is DFQATT and CDR2 is SNEGSKA (reference sequence). CDR3 amino acids: CSARDPISGWGNQPQHF. CDR3 nucleotides: TGCAGTGCTAGAGACCCGATATCTGGCTGGGGCAATCAGCCCCAGCATTTT.

The chain combines TRBV5-6 with TRBJ2-2; D could derive from TRBD1 or TRBD2 (5 bases each). V shed 5 bases and J shed 1 base, with 9 bases lying between them. CDR1 and CDR2 from the germline V gene are SGHDT and YYEEEE. CDR3 size: 14 residues. The CDR3 DNA reads as TGTGCCAGCAGTTGGGGACGGAACACCGGGGAGCTGTTTTTT. Protein product: CASSWGRNTGELFF.

This clonotype was counted at least ten times. The chain combines TRBV7-8 with TRBJ2-1; D might be TRBD1 (5 bases). The V gene lost 0 bases and the J gene lost 1 base, with 10 bases spanning the gap. The CDR3 extends over 16 amino acids. Germline V gene lookup returns CDR1 SGHVS and CDR2 FQNEAQ. The CDR3 DNA follows: TGTGCCAGCAGCTTAGCCAGGGTGTGGTCCTACAATGAGCAGTTCTTC. Encoded protein: CASSLARVWSYNEQFF.

This clonotype was picked up a small number of times. The chain is built from TRBV12-3 or TRBV12-4 and TRBJ2-1; tentative D call: TRBD2 (5 bases). V lost 6 bases to trimming and J lost 5 bases, with 11 bases between them. The CDR3 is 13 residues long. The CDR3 sequence is CASSRGLNNEQFF. In DNA form, the CDR3 reads TGTGCCAGCAGCCGAGGACTGAACAATGAGCAGTTCTTC.

The genes are TRBV7-8 and TRBJ2-5; D is unresolved. V was trimmed by 4 bases and J by 4 bases, leaving 10 bases between them. The germline V gene has CDR1 SGHVS and CDR2 FQNEAQ. This CDR3 comprises 13 residues. The CDR3 DNA reads as TGTGCCAGCAGCTCAGTAAGGAGAGAGACCCAGTACTTC. This encodes CASSSVRRETQYF.

This chain connects TRBV24-1 to TRBJ2-3; 11 nucleotides line up with TRBD2. Trimming removed 4 bases from V and 2 bases from J; junction bases left unmatched: 4. The CDR3 runs to 16 residues. Germline loops: CDR1 KGHDR, CDR2 SFDVKD. CDR3 DNA sequence: TGTGCCACCAGTGACCGACTAGCGGGGATCACAGATACGCAGTATTTT. Its translation: CATSDRLAGITDTQYF.

Comments on this clonotype: Being one base from a much bigger clone, this may be a read error. The chain combines TRBV12-3 or TRBV12-4 with TRBJ2-3; D perhaps matches TRBD1 (5 bases). CDR3 length: 15 residues. Here the CDR3 DNA reads TGTGCCAGCAGCTCGGGCAGGGCGAGTTCAGATACGCGGTATTTT. Translated, it gives CASSSGRASSDTRYF.

This clonotype was found many times. The chain uses TRBV29-1 and TRBJ2-1, with D possibly being TRBD1 (7 bases). Germline V lookup: CDR1 SQVTM, CDR2 ANQGSEA. The V end was cut by 6 bases, the J end by 5 bases, with 26 bases between. CDR3 length: 17 residues. CDR3 nucleotides: TGCAGCGTCCCAGGGGGGAGCAAACGACCACTCGACAATGAGCAGTTCTTC. This translates into CSVPGGSKRPLDNEQFF.

The rearrangement joins TRBV7-3 to TRBJ2-1, with unresolved D. The V and J ends lost 11 bases and 4 bases respectively, with 30 bases between them. The length of the CDR3 is 18 residues. Germline V gene lookup returns CDR1 SGHTA and CDR2 FQGTGA. CDR3 amino acids: CAFSPSQSRVRTYNEQFF. CDR3 coding DNA: TGTGCCTTCAGTCCCTCCCAGTCGCGTGTAAGAACATACAATGAGCAGTTCTTC.

The chain employs TRBV25-1 and TRBJ1-4, with 7 bases that match TRBD1. CDR3 size: 14 residues. The junction had 5 bases not matched to a gene; V was cut back by 2 bases and J by 8 bases. From germline, CDR1 is MGHDK and CDR2 SYGVNS. Here the CDR3 DNA reads TGTGCCAGCAGTGAAACAGGGGAAGGAGAAAAACTGTTTTTT. Amino acid sequence: CASSETGEGEKLFF.

There are a few counts of this clonotype. The rearrangement links TRBV28 to TRBJ2-7; 9 bases match TRBD2. CDR1 and CDR2 from the germline V gene are MDHEN and SYDVKM. The ends lost 6 bases at V and 3 bases at J; junction bases unmatched: 9. The CDR3 length is 15 residues. The CDR3 loop reads CASRPSGTLHYEQYF. In DNA, the CDR3 is TGTGCCAGCAGGCCTAGCGGGACCCTACACTACGAGCAGTACTTC.

This clonotype was observed a few times. The chain uses TRBV19 and TRBJ2-3, with TRBD2 identical over 7 bases. This CDR3 is built from 16 residues. Germline lookup yields CDR1 LNHDA and CDR2 SQIVND (reference sequence). Trimming took 4 bases from V and 2 from J; bases not matched to a gene: 9. The DNA for the CDR3 is TGTGCCAGTAGTAAACTAGCGAATAAATACACAGATACGCAGTATTTT. It specifies CASSKLANKYTDTQYF. Complete variable domain (other parts from reference TRBV19 and TRBJ2-3): DGGITQSPKYLFRKEGQNVTLSCEQNLNHDAMYWYRQDPGQGLRLIYYSQIVNDFQKGDIAEGYSVSREKKESFPLTVTSAQKNPTAFYLCASSKLANKYTDTQYFGPGTRLTVL.

There are many counts of this clonotype. The chain links TRBV10-3 to TRBJ2-1; 11 nucleotides line up with TRBD2. This CDR3 has 15 amino acids. Germline V lookup: CDR1 ENHRY, CDR2 SYGVKD. V shed 6 bases and J 4 bases; nucleotides not matched to a gene: 5. The CDR3 region is CAISGRLAGYNEQFF. In DNA form, the CDR3 reads TGTGCCATCAGCGGCAGACTAGCGGGGTACAATGAGCAGTTCTTC.

The sample holds a few counts of this clonotype. This chain's CDR3 is CSARDARQGSGNQPQHF. CDR3 nucleotides: TGCAGTGCTAGAGACGCCAGACAGGGATCAGGCAATCAGCCCCAGCATTTT. The chain couples TRBV20-1 to TRBJ1-5, with 7 bases aligning to TRBD1. V shed 0 bases and J 2 bases; nucleotides not matched to a gene: 10. The CDR3 runs to 17 residues. Germline V gene data show CDR1 as DFQATT and CDR2 as SNEGSKA (reference sequence).

V and J are TRBV24-1 and TRBJ2-7; D might be TRBD2 (5 bases). V lost 2 bases to trimming and J lost 2 bases, with 12 bases between them. Germline CDR1 KGHDR, CDR2 SFDVKD. The length of the CDR3 is 15 residues. CDR3 bases: TGTGCCACCAGTGATTCGAGGGAGTGGCCCTACGAGCAGTACTTC. It translates to CATSDSREWPYEQYF.

This clonotype has a count of ten or more. The J gene is TRBJ2-5, the V gene TRBV12-3 or TRBV12-4; 7 nucleotides match TRBD1. V was clipped by 5 bases and J by 5 bases; unmatched bases: 5. The CDR3 sequence is 13 residues long. The CDR3 nucleotides read TGTGCCAGCAGTCGAGGGGGCTGGGAGACCCAGTACTTC. It encodes CASSRGGWETQYF.

This clonotype came up a few times. This chain's CDR3 is CASSGPGINEQYF. In DNA form, the CDR3 reads TGTGCCAGCAGTGGGCCGGGAATCAACGAGCAGTACTTC. This chain links TRBV2 with TRBJ2-7, with TRBD2 as a possible D gene (5 bases). CDR1 and CDR2 from the germline V gene are SNHLY and FYNNEI. The germline V and J ends were trimmed by 4 bases and 5 bases, with 12 bases remaining between them. The CDR3 runs 13 residues.

In this sample, this clonotype turned up many times. The chain carries TRBV7-2 and TRBJ2-1; 12 nucleotides align to TRBD2. The V segment lost 5 bases and the J segment 7 bases; nucleotides outside the gene matches: 6. The CDR3 contains 15 residues. Germline assignment: CDR1 SGHTA and CDR2 FQGNSA. CDR3 residues: CASSPPSGRANEQFF. In nucleotides, the CDR3 is TGTGCCAGCAGCCCCCCTAGCGGGAGGGCGAATGAGCAGTTCTTC.

This clonotype was observed a few times. This rearrangement joins TRBV6-4 to TRBJ1-1, with D unclear. Germline-derived CDR1 and CDR2 are MRHNA and SNTAGT. The CDR3 spans 13 residues. Trimming removed 5 bases at V and 1 base at J, with 8 bases between. The CDR3 DNA reads as TGTGCCAGCAGTCGTGGGTCGAACACTGAAGCTTTCTTT. Protein sequence: CASSRGSNTEAFF.

This chain joins TRBV20-1 and TRBJ2-2; D might be TRBD2 (6 bases). The CDR3 spans 15 residues. CDR1 DFQATT and CDR2 SNEGSKA come from the germline V gene (reference sequence). V was pared by 1 base and J by 4 bases, with 13 bases between. CDR3 in DNA: TGCAGTGCTAGAGTTCGGGTGGGAGGCACCGGGGAGCTGTTTTTT. This encodes CSARVRVGGTGELFF.

This clonotype was seen a few times. The chain is built from TRBV28 and TRBJ1-6, with 7 bases fitting TRBD1. The CDR3 is 15 residues long. V was pared by 5 bases and J by 11 bases, with 12 bases of the junction left unmatched. Germline CDR1 and CDR2: MDHEN and SYDVKM. CDR3 residues: CASSPLPGTETPLHF. The CDR3 nucleotides read TGTGCCAGCAGTCCCCTCCCCGGGACAGAAACACCCCTCCACTTT. The full variable domain, its missing parts supplied by reference TRBV28 and TRBJ1-6, is DVKVTQSSRYLVKRTGEKVFLECVQDMDHENMFWYRQDPGLGLRLIYFSYDVKMKEKGDIPEGYSVSREKKERFSLILESASTNQTSMYLCASSPLPGTETPLHFGNGTRLTVT.

This clonotype was observed a few times. Written as DNA, the CDR3 is TGTGCCAGCAGCTTATTGGCAGGGGGAGATTACGAGCAGTACTTC. Translating it yields CASSLLAGGDYEQYF. This chain uses TRBV7-6 with TRBJ2-7; 7 bases align to TRBD1. Germline V gene data show CDR1 as SGHVS and CDR2 as FNYEAQ. After removal of 2 bases from V and 4 bases from J, the junction contained 8 bases not matched to a gene. The CDR3 is 15 amino acids.

There are many counts of this clonotype. The chain couples TRBV24-1 to TRBJ2-1; the match to TRBD2 covers 8 bases. Germline CDR1 reads KGHDR; CDR2 reads SFDVKD. Trimming took 3 bases from V and 3 from J; bases not matched to a gene: 3. The CDR3 has 15 residues. CDR3 region: CATSDKGLVYNEQFF. The CDR3 bases are TGTGCCACCAGTGATAAGGGACTAGTCTACAATGAGCAGTTCTTC.

This clonotype occurred a few times. V usage is TRBV19 and J usage is TRBJ2-2; possible D gene TRBD1, 6 bases. CDR3 length: 14 residues. V was pared by 4 bases and J by 1 base, with 7 bases between. Looked up from germline, CDR1 is LNHDA and CDR2 is SQIVND (reference sequence). CDR3 nucleotide sequence: TGTGCCAGTAGTACGGGACAGAACACCGGGGAGCTGTTTTTT. Protein sequence: CASSTGQNTGELFF. The variable domain in full, with the rest retrieved from reference TRBV19 and TRBJ2-2, is DGGITQSPKYLFRKEGQNVTLSCEQNLNHDAMYWYRQDPGQGLRLIYYSQIVNDFQKGDIAEGYSVSREKKESFPLTVTSAQKNPTAFYLCASSTGQNTGELFFGEGSRLTVL.

V is TRBV18 and J is TRBJ1-1, with 9 bases aligning to TRBD1. The V and J ends lost 5 bases and 0 bases, in that order; junction bases with no gene match: 7. CDR1 and CDR2 (germline): KGHSH, LQKENI. The CDR3 contains 16 residues. The CDR3, as DNA: TGTGCCAGCTCAACTCTGACAGGGGGGATGAACACTGAAGCTTTCTTT. Translation: CASSTLTGGMNTEAFF.

This clonotype has at least ten counts. The chain employs TRBV9 and TRBJ2-5, with 8 bases identical to TRBD1. Unmatched junction bases numbered 7, after V lost 2 bases and J lost 1 base. Looked up from germline, CDR1 is SGDLS and CDR2 is YYNGEE. CDR3 length: 16 residues. CDR3 nucleotides: TGTGCCAGCAGCGTTATAGGGACAGGTATCCAAGAGACCCAGTACTTC. It yields the protein CASSVIGTGIQETQYF.